Detailed here is one TCR beta chain. The antigen is undetermined. This entry comes from a study of OX40 agonist ivuxolimab in advanced cancers. Study-wide context: The patients' treatment was ivuxolimab, an agonistic anti-OX40 (CD134) antibody. Whole-study findings and limits: Mean expanded clone counts were higher in CD8+ than CD4+ T cells.

Germline V gives CDR1 SSHAT, CDR2 FNYEAQ (reference sequence). The CDR3 sequence is 13 residues long. TCRdb's copy holds only in-frame clones and misses some; the assay was immunoSEQ multiplex PCR. Found here are tens of thousands of clones, about 93% of them singletons; the top ten hold around 10%. This rearrangement joins TRBV7-7 to TRBJ2-1; 8 positions match TRBD2. Sequences were derived from CD4+ or CD8+ T cells sorted from blood, sampled in a trial of the OX40 agonist ivuxolimab. The sequence derives from an adult with an advanced solid tumor such as melanoma, head and neck, liver or kidney cancer. The CDR3 sequence is CASSRGGSNEQFF. The CDR3 DNA is TGTGCTAGCTCTCGGGGGGGGTCCAATGAGCAGTTCTTC. Full variable domain (remainder filled in from reference TRBV7-7 and TRBJ2-1): GAGVSQSPRYKVTKRGQDVTLRCDPISSHATLYWYQQALGQGPEFLTYFNYEAQPDKSGLPSDRFSAERPEGSISTLTIQRTEQRDSAMYRCASSRGGSNEQFFGPGTRLTVL.